One and the same sample provided the 25 T cell receptor beta chains below, sequenced in a study of T cells in Graves' hyperthyroidism and ophthalmopathy. The source material, RNA transcripts, was used to amplify TCR beta CDR3 regions. The primer set for the first-round RT-PCR of the TCR CDR3 was HTBI. TCRdb passed the multiplex PCR reads through MiXCR, listing each CDR3 protein once. The profile shows about 690,000 distinct CDR3 sequences, about 18% of them singletons. Sequencing used blood. The receptors were sampled from a man in his fifties or sixties with Graves' hyperthyroidism.

This clonotype was seen more than once but under ten times. One junction end disagrees with the germline gene, perhaps due to a read error. This chain connects TRBV5-4 to TRBJ1-1, with D perhaps TRBD1 (5 bases). This CDR3 has 15 amino acids. Germline CDR1 reads SGHNT; CDR2 reads YYREEE (reference sequence). CDR3: CASSLEADMNNEAFF. In DNA, the CDR3 is TGTGCCAGCAGCTTGGAGGCGGACATGAACAATGAAGCTTTCTTT.

This clonotype has just a few counts. The rearrangement links TRBV10-2 to TRBJ1-1; possibly TRBD1 for D (5 bases). CDR3 length: 13 amino acids. Germline CDR1 is WSHSY and CDR2 is SAAADI. Trimming left V 6 bases short and J 5 bases short, with 13 bases between. CDR3 coding DNA: TGCGCCAGCAGCCTACTCGAGGGGACTGAAGCTTTCTTT. This sequence encodes CASSLLEGTEAFF.

The V call is TRBV19, the J call TRBJ2-1, with TRBD1 as a possible D gene (6 bases). V shed 3 bases and J shed 5 bases, with 14 bases lying between them. The germline V gene encodes CDR1 LNHDA and CDR2 SQIVND (reference sequence). CDR3 length: 15 residues. The CDR3: CASSISGRGHNEQFF. CDR3 sequence (DNA): TGTGCCAGTAGTATCTCAGGCAGGGGCCACAATGAGCAGTTCTTC.

This clonotype was seen only a few times. V gene TRBV11-1 combines with J gene TRBJ1-2, with D perhaps TRBD1 (5 bases). V lost 5 bases and J 0 bases, leaving 13 bases between the germline ends. This CDR3 has 15 amino acids. The germline gives CDR1 SGHAT, CDR2 FQDESV (reference sequence). The CDR3 DNA reads as TGTGCCAGCAGCCCCGGGACGGGGACTAACTATGGCTACACCTTC. Its translation: CASSPGTGTNYGYTF.

This clonotype was seen a few times. This rearrangement joins TRBV9 to TRBJ2-3; either TRBD1 or TRBD2 may fit D (5 bases each). The V gene lost 4 bases and the J gene lost 6 bases, with 18 bases spanning the gap. Germline V lookup: CDR1 SGDLS, CDR2 YYNGEE. The CDR3 is 15 amino acids. CDR3 loop: CASSSRDQGMDTQYF. The CDR3 DNA sequence: TGTGCCAGCAGCTCCCGGGACCAGGGTATGGATACGCAGTATTTT.

Many counts were recorded for this clonotype. This CDR3 is CSASNRGRREKLFF. Here the CDR3 DNA reads TGCAGTGCCTCTAACAGGGGGCGTAGGGAAAAACTGTTTTTT. The chain combines TRBV20-1 with TRBJ1-4; TRBD1 matches 9 bases. Germline V gene lookup returns CDR1 DFQATT and CDR2 SNEGSKA (reference sequence). This CDR3 has 14 amino acids. The J segment lost 8 bases and the V segment lost 6 bases, leaving 10 bases of the junction unmatched.

The V and J genes are TRBV2 and TRBJ1-5; 9 positions agree with TRBD1. J lost 4 bases, V lost 10 bases, and 5 bases had no gene match. This CDR3 has 13 amino acids. The V gene's germline CDR1 is SNHLY and CDR2 FYNNEI. The CDR3: CATRQGVNQPQHF. CDR3 coding DNA: TGTGCCACCAGACAGGGGGTTAATCAGCCCCAGCATTTT.

The V and J genes are TRBV3-1 and TRBJ2-7; 11 bases map to TRBD2. Losses at the gene ends were 5 bases for V and 6 bases for J; bases not matched to a gene: 12. Per the germline V gene, CDR1 is LGHDT and CDR2 is YNNKEL (reference sequence). The CDR3 loop spans 16 amino acids. CDR3 nucleotide sequence: TGTGCCAGCAGCTACTTCGGTAGCGGGAGGGAAGGCGAGCAGTACTTC. Translating gives CASSYFGSGREGEQYF.

The rearrangement links TRBV6-5 to TRBJ2-4; 9 nucleotides align to TRBD2. The junction had 6 bases not matched to a gene; V was cut back by 0 bases and J by 3 bases. There are 17 residues in the CDR3. Germline V gene lookup returns CDR1 MNHEY and CDR2 SVGAGI. The CDR3 DNA is TGTGCCAGCAGTTACTCGATAGCGGGAGTAAGCAAAAACATTCAGTACTTC. Amino acid sequence: CASSYSIAGVSKNIQYF.

The CDR3 loop is CASSFIAGGHTGELFF. CDR3 DNA sequence: TGCGCCAGCAGCTTTATAGCGGGAGGGCACACCGGGGAGCTGTTTTTT. The chain combines TRBV5-1 with TRBJ2-2, with 11 bases lining up with TRBD2. J gave up 3 bases and V 2 bases, and 3 bases lay outside the gene matches. Germline V gene sequence: CDR1 SGHRS, CDR2 YFSETQ. The CDR3 length is 16 residues. Full variable domain (missing parts from reference TRBV5-1 and TRBJ2-2): KAGVTQTPRYLIKTRGQQVTLSCSPISGHRSVSWYQQTPGQGLQFLFEYFSETQRNKGNFPGRFSGRQFSNSRSEMNVSTLELGDSALYLCASSFIAGGHTGELFFGEGSRLTVL.

This clonotype was seen many times. The V call is TRBV27, the J call TRBJ1-1; TRBD1 matches 7 bases. Per the germline V gene, CDR1 is MNHEY and CDR2 is SMNVEV (reference sequence). V lost 6 bases and J lost 0; bases outside the gene matches: 7. The CDR3 is 15 residues long. CDR3 coding DNA: TGTGCCAGCAGCCGAACAGGGGTCATGAACACTGAAGCTTTCTTT. It yields the protein CASSRTGVMNTEAFF.

The gene calls are TRBV9 and TRBJ2-1, with D possibly matching TRBD2 (6 bases). The germline V gene encodes CDR1 SGDLS and CDR2 YYNGEE. Trimming took off 4 bases at V and 11 bases at J, with 19 bases between the two ends. The CDR3 has 14 residues. The CDR3 nucleotides are TGTGCCAGCAGCTCCCGGACTACCCTGGGGCAGCAGTTCTTC. Amino acid sequence: CASSSRTTLGQQFF.

A word on this clonotype: This may arise from a read error, as a much more abundant clone is one base away. The chain recombines TRBV24-1 with TRBJ2-5; tentatively, D is TRBD1 or TRBD2 (6 bases each). V was cut by 6 bases and J by 1 base, with 26 bases left in between. CDR1 is KGHDR, CDR2 SFDVKD, per germline. CDR3 length: 19 amino acids. The CDR3 sequence: CATSSRRHGGGSVQETQYF. The DNA of the CDR3 is TGTGCCACCAGTTCGAGAAGACACGGGGGCGGCTCCGTCCAAGAGACCCAGTACTTC.

In its sample, this clonotype was seen many times. This chain uses TRBV7-8 with TRBJ2-7; 9 bases are shared with TRBD2. The CDR3 totals 16 residues. The V gene's germline CDR1 is SGHVS and CDR2 FQNEAQ. Trimming took 5 bases from V and 5 from J; bases not matched to a gene: 13. The CDR3 loop reads CASSQRGAGSTDEQYF. CDR3 bases: TGTGCCAGCAGCCAGCGGGGGGCAGGGAGTACGGACGAGCAGTACTTC.

The chain has TRBV12-3 or TRBV12-4 and TRBJ2-7; 8 bases are a match to TRBD1. The CDR3 is made up of 14 amino acids. V was pared by 2 bases and J by 2 bases, with 2 bases of the junction left unmatched. The CDR3 DNA sequence: TGTGCCAGCAGTTTACAGGGGGCAACCTACGAGCAGTACTTC. Encoded protein: CASSLQGATYEQYF.

This clonotype was detected only a few times. CDR3 DNA: TGCGCCAGCAGTGAGCCAGGGTTTGCCTACGAGCAGTACTTC. This codes for CASSEPGFAYEQYF. V and J are TRBV10-2 and TRBJ2-7; TRBD1 is a possible D gene (5 bases). Trimming left V 2 bases short and J 2 bases short, with 10 bases between. The CDR3 consists of 14 residues. The germline gives CDR1 WSHSY, CDR2 SAAADI.

The table lists this clonotype with many counts. This chain uses TRBV28 with TRBJ2-7, with D perhaps matching TRBD1 or TRBD2 (5 bases each). This CDR3 is built from 14 residues. CDR1 is MDHEN and CDR2 is SYDVKM in the germline V gene. Trimming stripped 0 bases from V and 5 bases from J, with 11 bases between. CDR3 nucleotides: TGTGCCAGCAGTTTATGGTCAGGGAGCCACGAGCAGTACTTC. This gives the protein CASSLWSGSHEQYF.

V and J are TRBV7-6 and TRBJ2-3; D is unclear. CDR3 length: 12 residues. Germline assignment: CDR1 SGHVS and CDR2 FNYEAQ. V lost 3 bases and J 6 bases, leaving 7 bases between the germline ends. The DNA of the CDR3 is TGTGCCAGCAGCTTCTTGGGGGATACGCAGTATTTT. Translating gives CASSFLGDTQYF.

This clonotype was observed at least ten times. The CDR3 region has the DNA TGTGCCAGCACCGCGTCCAGACAGGGTTTAACCCAGTACTTC. It is translated as CASTASRQGLTQYF. The chain is built from TRBV28 and TRBJ2-5; TRBD1 matches 7 bases. The CDR3 sequence is 14 residues long. V lost 7 bases and J lost 8; bases outside the gene matches: 13. CDR1 is MDHEN, CDR2 SYDVKM, per germline.

This clonotype was recorded at least ten times. The chain joins TRBV5-1 to TRBJ2-1, with 10 nucleotides matching TRBD1. Losses at the gene ends were 4 bases for V and 6 bases for J; bases not matched to a gene: 7. CDR1 and CDR2 from the germline V gene are SGHRS and YFSETQ. The CDR3 loop spans 15 amino acids. CDR3 protein: CASSPRQGASNEQFF. The CDR3 DNA follows: TGCGCCAGCAGCCCAAGACAGGGGGCTTCCAATGAGCAGTTCTTC.

This clonotype has a handful of counts. This chain links TRBV5-5 with TRBJ1-6, with D tentatively TRBD1 (5 bases). V lost 4 bases to trimming and J lost 5 bases, with 13 bases between them. Germline V gene data show CDR1 as SGHKS and CDR2 as YYEKEE (reference sequence). The CDR3 is made up of 15 amino acids. CDR3 DNA: TGTGCCAGCAGCCCTGGGACGGGCGATAATTCACCCCTCCACTTT. It is translated as CASSPGTGDNSPLHF. Full variable domain (remainder filled in from reference TRBV5-5 and TRBJ1-6): DAGVTQSPTHLIKTRGQQVTLRCSPISGHKSVSWYQQVLGQGPQFIFQYYEKEERGRGNFPDRFSARQFPNYSSELNVNALLLGDSALYLCASSPGTGDNSPLHFGNGTRLTVT.

This clonotype was detected only a few times. J is TRBJ2-3 and V is TRBV5-5; TRBD1 or TRBD2 may be the D gene (5 bases each). Trimming took 4 bases from V and 14 from J, leaving 17 bases between them. Per germline, CDR1 SGHKS and CDR2 YYEKEE (reference sequence). The CDR3 contains 12 residues. The CDR3 DNA sequence: TGTGCCAGCAGCACCGGGACCTCCGACCCGTATTTT. Its translation: CASSTGTSDPYF.

This clonotype is a singleton in its sample. A read error may explain this, as a much larger clone is one base away. This chain joins TRBV2 and TRBJ2-7; D is ambiguous. CDR1 is SNHLY, CDR2 FYNNEI, per germline. The CDR3 covers 10 residues. This chain's CDR3 is CACSEDEQYF. CDR3 in DNA: TGTGCCTGCAGTGAGGACGAGCAGTACTTC.

This clonotype was seen a handful of times. In nucleotides, the CDR3 is TGTGCCAGCAGCTTAGCGCTTCAGGCGGGAGACGACGAGCAGTACTTC. Residues: CASSLALQAGDDEQYF. V gene TRBV7-2 combines with J gene TRBJ2-7, with 7 bases aligning to TRBD2. The J segment lost 5 bases and the V segment lost 0 bases, leaving 10 bases of the junction unmatched. The CDR3 length is 16 residues. CDR1 is SGHTA and CDR2 is FQGNSA in the germline V gene.

In its sample, this clonotype was seen many times. V usage is TRBV20-1 and J usage is TRBJ2-1; 10 bases are shared with TRBD2. The CDR3 covers 16 residues. The germline CDR1 and CDR2 sequences are DFQATT and SNEGSKA (reference sequence). J was trimmed by 3 bases and V by 6 bases; bases with no gene match: 11. For the CDR3, the DNA is TGCAGTGCCCTAAGCCGCAGCGGGAGGGGCTACAATGAGCAGTTCTTC. Its translation is CSALSRSGRGYNEQFF.